A selection of T cell receptor beta chains follows, all from one sample in a study of blood T cell repertoires in COVID-19. Sequencing used immunoSEQ multiplex PCR; TCRdb keeps in-frame clones, though not all of them. The table shows around 500,000 clones, with roughly 90% occurring only once. The sequencing sample was made of PBMCs or T cells enriched from blood (not recorded which). The receptors come from a woman in her thirties or forties who had recovered from COVID-19. Each CDR3 is given with its conserved first and last residue. A D gene is named only where the DNA matches it firmly. Not all rows give a size; the values are once, few, many and, for expanded clones, a class.

J	V	D	size	DNA	CDR3
TRBJ2-1	TRBV9	.	.	TGTGCCAGCAGCGTAGAGACATACTTTAATTACAATGAGCAGTTCTTC	CASSVETYFNYNEQFF
TRBJ1-1	TRBV9	.	.	TGTGCCAGCAGCGTAGCTACCGGTACTGAAGCTTTCTTT	CASSVATGTEAFF
TRBJ2-7	TRBV14	TRBD1	.	TGTGCCAGCAGCCAAGCGGCGAGGGGGCCAACCTACGAGCAGTACTTC	CASSQAARGPTYEQYF
TRBJ2-3	TRBV9	TRBD2	.	TGTGCCAGCAGTGATAGCGGGAGGAACACAGATACGCAGTATTTT	CASSDSGRNTDTQYF
TRBJ1-2	TRBV10-3	.	.	TGTGCCACTGGGGAGGCGGTCTATGGCTACACCTTC	CATGEAVYGYTF
TRBJ2-3	TRBV14	.	once	TGTGCCAGCAGCCAAACACGAGATACGCAGTATTTT	CASSQTRDTQYF
TRBJ2-1	TRBV27	TRBD2	.	TGTGCCAGCAGTTTATCGACTAGCGGATACAATGAGCAGTTCTTC	CASSLSTSGYNEQFF
TRBJ1-2	TRBV4-1	.	.	TGCGCCAGCAGCCAAGGGGTGGATCCGGGTAGGGGCTACACCTTC	CASSQGVDPGRGYTF
TRBJ1-1	TRBV24-1	TRBD1	.	TGTGCCACCAGTGGCCAGGGGGCGAATTGGGCGGACACTGAAGCTTTCTTT	CATSGQGANWADTEAFF
TRBJ2-4	TRBV2	TRBD1	.	TGTGCCAGCAGAAGGGACAGGGGCCTAAACATTCAGTACTTC	CASRRDRGLNIQYF
TRBJ1-2	TRBV3-1/TRBV3-2	TRBD1	once	TGTGCCAGCAGCAGGACAGGGTATGGCTACACCTTC	CASSRTGYGYTF
TRBJ2-3	TRBV29-1	TRBD2	once	TGCAGCGTTGAGGGTCTAGCGGGAGATCAGAAGGATACGCAGTATTTT	CSVEGLAGDQKDTQYF
TRBJ2-1	TRBV11-2	.	.	TGTGCCAGCAGCTCTCAAGGGGCGGGATGGGGGAATGAGCAGTTCTTC	CASSSQGAGWGNEQFF
TRBJ2-1	TRBV4-3	.	.	TGCGCCAGCAGCCAAGAGCCCTCGAGCTCCTACAATGAGCAGTTCTTC	CASSQEPSSSYNEQFF
TRBJ2-7	TRBV19	.	.	TGTGCCAGTAAAAGGCGGGGCCCCTACGAGCAGTACTTC	CASKRRGPYEQYF
TRBJ1-5	TRBV18	.	.	TGTGCCAGCTCACCGGACAGATATCAGCCCCAGCATTTT	CASSPDRYQPQHF
TRBJ1-1	TRBV30	.	many	TGTGCCTGGAATCAGGGGAGCACTGAAGCTTTCTTT	CAWNQGSTEAFF
TRBJ1-1	TRBV7-9	.	.	TGTGCCAGCAGCCTCCTTGGCCGGGTGAACACTGAAGCTTTCTTT	CASSLLGRVNTEAFF
TRBJ2-5	TRBV6-2/TRBV6-3	.	.	TGTGCCAGCAGTTACGGGACTTATCAAGAGACCCAGTACTTC	CASSYGTYQETQYF
TRBJ2-1	TRBV12-3/TRBV12-4	TRBD1	once	TGTGCCACCGGGACAGCTACCTACAATGAGCAGTTCTTC	CATGTATYNEQFF
TRBJ2-2	TRBV7-8	TRBD1	.	TGTGCCAGCAGCTCGACAGGGCCCGGGGAGCTGTTTTTT	CASSSTGPGELFF
TRBJ1-3	TRBV2	.	.	TGTGCCAGCAGAGAGGACACCATATATTTT	CASREDTIYF
TRBJ1-2	TRBV19	.	.	TGTGCCAGTAGTATCCGAGGCACAACAGGGCTCTATGGCTACACCTTC	CASSIRGTTGLYGYTF
TRBJ1-5	TRBV18	.	.	TGTGCCAGCTCCCGGGATAGCAATCAGCCCCAGCATTTT	CASSRDSNQPQHF
TRBJ2-7	TRBV3-1/TRBV3-2	.	.	TGTGCCAGCAGCCCCCCCCCGTCGCGGGGCCACGAGCAGTACTTC	CASSPPPSRGHEQYF
TRBJ2-5	TRBV5-4	TRBD2	.	TGTGCCAGCAGCTTGGTAGCGGGAGGCCAAGAGACCCAGTACTTC	CASSLVAGGQETQYF
TRBJ2-1	TRBV6-5	TRBD2	.	TGTGCCAGCAGAAATCTAGCGGGAGGGTTAAATGAGCAGTTCTTC	CASRNLAGGLNEQFF
TRBJ1-4	TRBV19	TRBD1	once	TGTGCCAGTTCGACAGGGGTACCAACTAATGAAAAACTGTTTTTT	CASSTGVPTNEKLFF
TRBJ1-2	TRBV6-5	.	.	TGTGCCAGCAGTTACTCATGGGGGGAGTATGGCTACACCTTC	CASSYSWGEYGYTF
TRBJ1-4	TRBV27	.	.	TGTGCCAGCAGTAACTTTATTTCTAATGAAAAACTGTTTTTT	CASSNFISNEKLFF
TRBJ2-1	TRBV9	.	.	TGTGCCAGCAGCGTAGGATCCGGGAGTGATGAGCAGTTCTTC	CASSVGSGSDEQFF
TRBJ2-1	TRBV12-5	TRBD1	.	TGTGCTAGTGGTGGTAGACAGGGCTATGAGCAGTTCTTC	CASGGRQGYEQFF
TRBJ1-2	TRBV24-1	.	.	TGTGCCACCAGTAAACAGGGCAACTATGGCTACACCTTC	CATSKQGNYGYTF
TRBJ1-1	TRBV7-9	TRBD1	.	TGTGCCAGCAGCTTACGAGGTTCAGGGGGTAGTTTTGACACTGAAGCTTTCTTT	CASSLRGSGGSFDTEAFF
TRBJ1-4	TRBV4-3	.	.	TGCGCCAGCAGCCAAGATGGGGCAGGGGATGCAACTAATGAAAAACTGTTTTTT	CASSQDGAGDATNEKLFF